This TCR beta chain was recovered during a study of naive CD8 T cells in extremely preterm neonates. Study-wide findings and caveats: iChao1 richness was lowest in preterm neonates, significantly versus all ages. Compared with older groups, preterm CDR3s were shorter, with fewer N additions and less trimming. Term neonates 0.4%, young children roughly 0.027%, adults 0.01%; preterm neonates shared approximately 2.5%.

With regard to this clone: The antigen remains undetermined.

Extremely preterm deliveries at about 23-28 weeks of gestation provided the preterm samples. Pregnancies with fetal demise were excluded. Sorted naive CD8+ T cell numbers ranged ~18,000 to ~100,000. The CDR3 covers 12 residues. CDR1 is WNHNN and CDR2 is SYGVQD in the germline V gene (reference sequence). The V gene lost 3 bases and the J gene lost 3 bases, with 5 bases spanning the gap. Clones were sequenced by immunoSEQ multiplex PCR, and TCRdb holds only the in-frame ones, with some missing. The repertoire has around 25,000 clones, approximately 88% of them found once; the top ten carry roughly 1%. The chain couples TRBV10-1 to TRBJ1-2, with D possibly TRBD1 on 5 matching bases. The TCR was taken from a boy who was born preterm. Sequenced input: naive CD8+ T cells from cord blood. For the CDR3, the DNA is TGCGCCAGCAGTGACAGGGACTATGGCTACACCTTC. Translated: CASSDRDYGYTF.